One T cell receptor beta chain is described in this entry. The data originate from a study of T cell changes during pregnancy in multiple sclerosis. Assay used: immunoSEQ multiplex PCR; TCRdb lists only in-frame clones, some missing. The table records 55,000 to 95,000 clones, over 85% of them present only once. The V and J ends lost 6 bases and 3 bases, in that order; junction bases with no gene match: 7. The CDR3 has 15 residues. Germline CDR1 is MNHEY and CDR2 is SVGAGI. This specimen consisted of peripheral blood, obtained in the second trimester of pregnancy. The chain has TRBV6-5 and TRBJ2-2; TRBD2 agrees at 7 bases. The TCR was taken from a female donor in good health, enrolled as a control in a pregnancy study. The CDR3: CASSYGLVDTGELFF. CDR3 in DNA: TGTGCCAGCAGCTACGGACTAGTGGACACCGGGGAGCTGTTTTTT.